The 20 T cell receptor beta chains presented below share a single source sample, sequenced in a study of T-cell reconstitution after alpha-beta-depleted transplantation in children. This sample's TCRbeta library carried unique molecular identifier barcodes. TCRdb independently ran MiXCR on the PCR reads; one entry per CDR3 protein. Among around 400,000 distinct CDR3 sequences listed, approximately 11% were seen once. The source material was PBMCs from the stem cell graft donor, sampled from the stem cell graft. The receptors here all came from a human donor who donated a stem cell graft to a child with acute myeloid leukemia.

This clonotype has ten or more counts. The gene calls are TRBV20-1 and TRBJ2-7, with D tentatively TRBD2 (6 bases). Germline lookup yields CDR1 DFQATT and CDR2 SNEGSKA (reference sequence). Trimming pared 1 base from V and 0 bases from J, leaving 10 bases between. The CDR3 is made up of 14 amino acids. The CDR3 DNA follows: TGCAGTGCTAGAGTTGGCGGGGACTCCTACGAGCAGTACTTC. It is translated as CSARVGGDSYEQYF.

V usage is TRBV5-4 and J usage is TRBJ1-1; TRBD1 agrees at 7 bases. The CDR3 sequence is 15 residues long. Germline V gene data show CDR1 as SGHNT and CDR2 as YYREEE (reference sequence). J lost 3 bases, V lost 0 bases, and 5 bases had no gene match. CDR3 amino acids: CASSLGTGRHTEAFF. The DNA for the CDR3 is TGTGCCAGCAGCTTGGGGACAGGCAGGCACACTGAAGCTTTCTTT. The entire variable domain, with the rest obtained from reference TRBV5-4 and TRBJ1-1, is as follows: ETGVTQSPTHLIKTRGQQVTLRCSSQSGHNTVSWYQQALGQGPQFIFQYYREEENGRGNFPPRFSGLQFPNYSSELNVNALELDDSALYLCASSLGTGRHTEAFFGQGTRLTVV.

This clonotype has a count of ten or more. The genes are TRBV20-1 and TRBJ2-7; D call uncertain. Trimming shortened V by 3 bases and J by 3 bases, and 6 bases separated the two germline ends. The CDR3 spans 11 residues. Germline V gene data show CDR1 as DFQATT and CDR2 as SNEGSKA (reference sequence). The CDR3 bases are TGCAGTGCTAGGACGGGCTACGAGCAGTACGTC. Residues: CSARTGYEQYV.

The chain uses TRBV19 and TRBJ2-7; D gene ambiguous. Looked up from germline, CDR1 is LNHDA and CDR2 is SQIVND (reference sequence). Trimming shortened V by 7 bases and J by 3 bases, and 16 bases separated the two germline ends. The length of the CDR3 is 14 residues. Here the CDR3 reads CASTGWQANYEQYF. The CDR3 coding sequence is TGTGCCAGTACAGGATGGCAGGCGAACTACGAGCAGTACTTC.

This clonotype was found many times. The CDR3: CASSDPGTGSPPYETQYF. CDR3 coding DNA: TGTGCCAGCAGTGACCCCGGGACAGGGAGTCCCCCATACGAGACCCAGTACTTC. The chain combines TRBV2 with TRBJ2-5, with TRBD1 matching over 9 bases. The junction had 16 bases not matched to a gene; V was cut back by 3 bases and J by 5 bases. The germline gives CDR1 SNHLY, CDR2 FYNNEI. This CDR3 region has 18 residues.

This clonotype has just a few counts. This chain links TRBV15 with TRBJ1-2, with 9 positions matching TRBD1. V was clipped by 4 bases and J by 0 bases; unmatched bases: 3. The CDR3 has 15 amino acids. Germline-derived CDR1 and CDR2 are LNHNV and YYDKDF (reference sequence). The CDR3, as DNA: TGTGCCACCAGCAATGGACAGGGGTCTAACTATGGCTACACCTTC. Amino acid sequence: CATSNGQGSNYGYTF.

The CDR3 DNA is TGTGCCAGCAAAGGAGGACTCCTCCAAACGACCCAGTACTTC. Its protein is CASKGGLLQTTQYF. This sequence joins TRBV6-1 and TRBJ2-5, with D possibly matching TRBD2 (5 bases). The CDR3 consists of 14 residues. V lost 7 bases to trimming and J lost 7 bases, with 19 bases between them. CDR1 is MNHNS and CDR2 is SASEGT in the germline V gene.

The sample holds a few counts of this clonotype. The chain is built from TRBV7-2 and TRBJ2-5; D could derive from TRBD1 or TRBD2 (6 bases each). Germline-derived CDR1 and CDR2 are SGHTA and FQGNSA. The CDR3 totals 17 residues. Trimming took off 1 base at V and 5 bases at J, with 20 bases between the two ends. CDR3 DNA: TGTGCCAGCAGCTTAGGCTCTGGGGCAGGGGCGGGGGAGACCCAGTACTTC. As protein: CASSLGSGAGAGETQYF.

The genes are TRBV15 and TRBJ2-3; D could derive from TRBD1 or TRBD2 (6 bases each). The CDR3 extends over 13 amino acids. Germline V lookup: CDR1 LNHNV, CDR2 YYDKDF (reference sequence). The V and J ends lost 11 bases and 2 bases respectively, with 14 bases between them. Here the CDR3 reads CAVGGPNTDTQYF. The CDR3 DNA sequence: TGTGCCGTCGGGGGCCCCAACACAGATACGCAGTATTTT.

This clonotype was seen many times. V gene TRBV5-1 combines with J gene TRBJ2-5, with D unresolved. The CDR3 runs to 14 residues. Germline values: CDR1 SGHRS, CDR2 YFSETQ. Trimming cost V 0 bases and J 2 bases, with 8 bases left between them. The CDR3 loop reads CASSLEQLQETQYF. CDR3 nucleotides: TGCGCCAGCAGCTTGGAGCAGCTACAAGAGACCCAGTACTTC.

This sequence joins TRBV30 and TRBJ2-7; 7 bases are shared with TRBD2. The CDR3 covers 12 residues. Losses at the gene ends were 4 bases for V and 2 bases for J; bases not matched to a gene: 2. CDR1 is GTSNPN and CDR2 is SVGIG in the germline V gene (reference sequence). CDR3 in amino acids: CAWTSGTYEQYF. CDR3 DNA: TGTGCCTGGACTAGCGGCACCTACGAGCAGTACTTC.

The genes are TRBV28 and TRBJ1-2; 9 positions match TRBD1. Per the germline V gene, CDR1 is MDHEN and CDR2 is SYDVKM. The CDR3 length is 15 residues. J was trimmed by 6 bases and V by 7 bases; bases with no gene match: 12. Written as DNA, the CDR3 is TGTGCCAGCACCGACCCGGGACAGGGTTTCGATGGCTACACCTTC. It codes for CASTDPGQGFDGYTF.

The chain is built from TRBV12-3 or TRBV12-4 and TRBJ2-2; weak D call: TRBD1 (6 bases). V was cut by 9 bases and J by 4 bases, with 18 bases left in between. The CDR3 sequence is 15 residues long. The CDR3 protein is CASQGWRSVTGELFF. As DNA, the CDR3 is TGTGCCAGTCAGGGGTGGCGGTCCGTCACCGGGGAGCTGTTTTTT.

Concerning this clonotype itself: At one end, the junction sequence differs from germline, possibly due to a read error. The CDR3 here is CSTRDHRTGGNEQFF. For the CDR3, the DNA is TGCAGTACTAGAGATCATCGGACAGGTGGCAATGAGCAGTTCTTC. The chain uses TRBV20-1 and TRBJ2-1, with 7 positions matching TRBD1. This CDR3 has 15 residues. Germline CDR1 and CDR2: DFQATT and SNEGSKA (reference sequence).

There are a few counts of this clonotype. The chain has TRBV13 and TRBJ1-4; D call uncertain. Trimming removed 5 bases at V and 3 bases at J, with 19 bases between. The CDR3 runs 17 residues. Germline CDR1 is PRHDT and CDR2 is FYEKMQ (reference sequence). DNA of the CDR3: TGTGCCAGCAGCGACCGAGTTGAATCTGGGGCTAATGAAAAACTGTTTTTT. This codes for CASSDRVESGANEKLFF.

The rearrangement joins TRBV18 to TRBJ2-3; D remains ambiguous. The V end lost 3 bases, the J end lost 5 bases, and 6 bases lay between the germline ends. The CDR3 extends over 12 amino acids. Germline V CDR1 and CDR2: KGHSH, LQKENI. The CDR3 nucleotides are TGTGCCAGCTCACCCAAGGGAGATACGCAGTATTTT. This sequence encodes CASSPKGDTQYF.

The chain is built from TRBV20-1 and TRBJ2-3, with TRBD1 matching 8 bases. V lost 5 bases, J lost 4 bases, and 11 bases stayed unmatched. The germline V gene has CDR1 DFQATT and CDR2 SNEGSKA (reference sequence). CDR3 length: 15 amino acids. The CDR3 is CSARGSAGGADTQYF. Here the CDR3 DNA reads TGCAGTGCTCGAGGATCGGCAGGGGGCGCAGATACGCAGTATTTT.

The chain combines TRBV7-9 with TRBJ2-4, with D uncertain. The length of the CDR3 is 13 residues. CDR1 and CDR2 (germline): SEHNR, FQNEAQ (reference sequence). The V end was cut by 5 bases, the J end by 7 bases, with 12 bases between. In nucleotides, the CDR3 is TGTGCCAGCAGCCCCGCCGACCCCAACATTCAGTACTTC. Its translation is CASSPADPNIQYF.

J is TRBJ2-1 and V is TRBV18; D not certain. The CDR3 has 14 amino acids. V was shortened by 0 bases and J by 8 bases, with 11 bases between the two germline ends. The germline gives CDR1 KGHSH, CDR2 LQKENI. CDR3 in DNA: TGTGCCAGCTCACCACCGTTCCCGGCCGATGAGCAGTTCTTC. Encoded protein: CASSPPFPADEQFF.

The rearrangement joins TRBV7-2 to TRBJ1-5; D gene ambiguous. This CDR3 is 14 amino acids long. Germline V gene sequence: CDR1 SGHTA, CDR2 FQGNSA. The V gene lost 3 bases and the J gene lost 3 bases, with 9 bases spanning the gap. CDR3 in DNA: TGTGCCAGCAGCTTCCCAGGTTCCAATCAGCCCCAGCATTTT. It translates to CASSFPGSNQPQHF.